This T cell receptor beta chain appears in the sequencing data of a study of T cells in pancreatic ductal adenocarcinoma. Germline V gene lookup returns CDR1 SGHAT and CDR2 FQNNGV. CDR3 length equals 15 residues. V lost 1 base to trimming and J lost 3 bases; unmatched junction nucleotides: 5. The protocol was immunoSEQ multiplex PCR, while the TCRdb copy is restricted to in-frame clones and leaves out a portion. The sample yields 85,000 to 120,000 clones, nearly 95% seen once. This clone was detected once. Its antigen is not known. Surgery without prior neoadjuvant therapy was the treatment of the selected pancreatic ductal adenocarcinoma patients. The study, taken as a whole, reports: Tumor and blood clonality did not differ significantly, about 0.112 versus 0.072. Tumor samples had fewer productive templates and approximately 8-fold fewer unique clonotypes than blood. Tumor-versus-blood clonality comparisons may be biased toward lower tumor diversity. Results skew toward the minority of patients with early-stage disease.

The V call is TRBV11-2, the J call TRBJ2-7; 8 bases map to TRBD1. The sample consisted of PBMCs. The sequence came from a human donor with pancreatic ductal adenocarcinoma. CDR3 in DNA: TGTGCCAGCAGCTTAGCGGGACAGGCGGGCTACGAGCAGTACTTC. It specifies CASSLAGQAGYEQYF. Looking up the rest from reference TRBV11-2 and TRBJ2-7 gives the full variable domain: EAGVAQSPRYKIIEKRQSVAFWCNPISGHATLYWYQQILGQGPKLLIQFQNNGVVDDSQLPKDRFSAERLKGVDSTLKIQPAKLEDSAVYLCASSLAGQAGYEQYFGPGTRLTVT.